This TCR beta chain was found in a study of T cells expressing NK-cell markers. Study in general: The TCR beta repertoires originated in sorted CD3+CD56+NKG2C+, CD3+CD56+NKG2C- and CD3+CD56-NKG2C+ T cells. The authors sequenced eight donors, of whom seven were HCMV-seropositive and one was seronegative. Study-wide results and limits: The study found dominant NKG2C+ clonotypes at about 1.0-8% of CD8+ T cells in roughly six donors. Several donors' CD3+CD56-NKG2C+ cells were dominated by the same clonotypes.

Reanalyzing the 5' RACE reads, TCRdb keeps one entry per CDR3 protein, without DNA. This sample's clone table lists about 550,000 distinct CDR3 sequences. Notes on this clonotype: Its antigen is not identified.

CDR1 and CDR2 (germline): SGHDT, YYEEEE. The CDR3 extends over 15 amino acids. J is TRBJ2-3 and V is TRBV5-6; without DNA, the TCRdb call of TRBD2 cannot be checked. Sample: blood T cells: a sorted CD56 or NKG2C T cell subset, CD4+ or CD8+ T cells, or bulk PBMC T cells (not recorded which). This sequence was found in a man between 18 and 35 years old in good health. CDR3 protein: CASSLAASRADTQYF.